This section outlines one TCR beta chain sequence together with its context. This record comes from a study of control samples from healthy donors and cancer patients. Generated by immunoSEQ multiplex PCR, the TCRdb table keeps only in-frame clones and is missing some. In the table there are about 100,000 clones, around 88% of which are singletons. Trimming cost V 4 bases and J 8 bases, with 12 bases left between them. CDR1 MGHRA and CDR2 YSYEKL come from the germline V gene. The CDR3 is 14 residues long. The clonotype originates from a man between 25 and 39 years old in good health. The chain joins TRBV4-1 to TRBJ2-6; the D gene is possibly TRBD2 (6 bases). The sample comprised blood. DNA for the CDR3: TGCGCCAGCAGCCCATCGGCGGGAACCAACGTCCTGACTTTC. This encodes CASSPSAGTNVLTF.